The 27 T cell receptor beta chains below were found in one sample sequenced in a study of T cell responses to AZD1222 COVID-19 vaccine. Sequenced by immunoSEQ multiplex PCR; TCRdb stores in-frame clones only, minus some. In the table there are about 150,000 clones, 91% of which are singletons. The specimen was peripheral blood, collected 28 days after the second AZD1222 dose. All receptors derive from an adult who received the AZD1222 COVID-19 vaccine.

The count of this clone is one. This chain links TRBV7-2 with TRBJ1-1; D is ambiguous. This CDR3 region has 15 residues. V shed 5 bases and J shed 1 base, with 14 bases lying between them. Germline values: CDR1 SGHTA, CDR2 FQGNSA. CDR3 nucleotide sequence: TGTGCCAGCAGCGCACCGGGAGGGAGGAACACTGAAGCTTTCTTT. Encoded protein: CASSAPGGRNTEAFF. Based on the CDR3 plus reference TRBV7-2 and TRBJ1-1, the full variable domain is GAGVSQSPSNKVTEKGKDVELRCDPISGHTALYWYRQSLGQGLEFLIYFQGNSAPDKSGLPSDRFSAERTGGSVSTLTIQRTQQEDSAVYLCASSAPGGRNTEAFFGQGTRLTVV.

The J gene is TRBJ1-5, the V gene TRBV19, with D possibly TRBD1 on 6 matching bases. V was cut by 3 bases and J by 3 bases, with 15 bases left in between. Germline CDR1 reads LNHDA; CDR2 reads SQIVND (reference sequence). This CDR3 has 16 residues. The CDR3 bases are TGTGCCAGTAGTATTTCGGAGGGGGGGATCAATCAGCCCCAGCATTTT. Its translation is CASSISEGGINQPQHF.

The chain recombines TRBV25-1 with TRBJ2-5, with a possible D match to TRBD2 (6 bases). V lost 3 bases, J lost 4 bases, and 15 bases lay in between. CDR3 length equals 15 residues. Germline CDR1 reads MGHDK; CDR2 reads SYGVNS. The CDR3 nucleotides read TGTGCCAGCAGTGAGGGTAGGGGAGGTAGAGAGACCCAGTACTTC. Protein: CASSEGRGGRETQYF. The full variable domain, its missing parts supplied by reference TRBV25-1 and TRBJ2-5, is EADIYQTPRYLVIGTGKKITLECSQTMGHDKMYWYQQDPGMELHLIHYSYGVNSTEKGDLSSESTVSRIRTEHFPLTLESARPSHTSQYLCASSEGRGGRETQYFGPGTRLLVL.

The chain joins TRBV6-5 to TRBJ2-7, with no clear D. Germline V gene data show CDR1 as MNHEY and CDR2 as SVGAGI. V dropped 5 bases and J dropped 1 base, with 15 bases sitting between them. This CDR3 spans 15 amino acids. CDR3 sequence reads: CASSNHGSDSYEQYF. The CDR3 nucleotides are TGTGCCAGCAGTAACCACGGATCGGATTCCTACGAGCAGTACTTC.

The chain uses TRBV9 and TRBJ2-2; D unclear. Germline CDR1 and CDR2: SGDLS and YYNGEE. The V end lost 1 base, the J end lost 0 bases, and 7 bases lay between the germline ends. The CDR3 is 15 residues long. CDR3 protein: CASSVLAANTGELFF. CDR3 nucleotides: TGTGCCAGCAGCGTATTGGCGGCGAACACCGGGGAGCTGTTTTTT.

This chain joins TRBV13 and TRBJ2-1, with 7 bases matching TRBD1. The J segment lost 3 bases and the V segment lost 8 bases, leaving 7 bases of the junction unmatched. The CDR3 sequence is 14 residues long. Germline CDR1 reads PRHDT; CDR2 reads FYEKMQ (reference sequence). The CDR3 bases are TGTGCCAGCCGGAGACAGGGTCTCTACAATGAGCAGTTCTTC. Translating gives CASRRQGLYNEQFF.

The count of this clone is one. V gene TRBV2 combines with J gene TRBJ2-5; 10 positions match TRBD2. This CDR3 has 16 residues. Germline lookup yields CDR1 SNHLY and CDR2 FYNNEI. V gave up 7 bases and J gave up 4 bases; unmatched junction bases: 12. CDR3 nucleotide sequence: TGTGCCAGCACCTTATCCAGCGGGGGGGGCTTAGAGACCCAGTACTTC. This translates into CASTLSSGGGLETQYF.

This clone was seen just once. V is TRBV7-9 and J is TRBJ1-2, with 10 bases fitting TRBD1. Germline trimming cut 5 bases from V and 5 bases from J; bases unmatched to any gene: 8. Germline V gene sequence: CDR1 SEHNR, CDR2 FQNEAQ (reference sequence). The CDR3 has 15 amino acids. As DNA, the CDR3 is TGTGCCAGCAGCCCCGGGACAGGGGCCTTGTATGGCTACACCTTC. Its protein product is CASSPGTGALYGYTF.

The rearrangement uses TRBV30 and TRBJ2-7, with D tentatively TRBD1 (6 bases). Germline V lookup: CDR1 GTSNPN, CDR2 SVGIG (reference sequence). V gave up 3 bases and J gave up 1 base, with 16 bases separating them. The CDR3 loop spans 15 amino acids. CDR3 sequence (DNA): TGTGCCTGGAGCGCCGACAGGCGACCATCCTACGAGCAGTACTTC. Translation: CAWSADRRPSYEQYF.

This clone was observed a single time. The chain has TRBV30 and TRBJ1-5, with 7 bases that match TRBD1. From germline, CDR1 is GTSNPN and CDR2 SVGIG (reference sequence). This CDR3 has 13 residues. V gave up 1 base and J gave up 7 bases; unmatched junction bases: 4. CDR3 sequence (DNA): TGTGCCTGGAGTGACGACAGGGAACAGCCCCAGCATTTT. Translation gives CAWSDDREQPQHF.

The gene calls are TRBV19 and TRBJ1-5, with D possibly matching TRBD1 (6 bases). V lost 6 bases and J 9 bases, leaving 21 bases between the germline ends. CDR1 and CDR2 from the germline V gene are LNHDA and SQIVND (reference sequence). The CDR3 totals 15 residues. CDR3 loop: CASRLGGGAHTPQHF. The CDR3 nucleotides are TGTGCCAGTAGACTGGGAGGGGGGGCCCACACGCCCCAGCATTTT. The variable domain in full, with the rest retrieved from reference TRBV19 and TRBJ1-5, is DGGITQSPKYLFRKEGQNVTLSCEQNLNHDAMYWYRQDPGQGLRLIYYSQIVNDFQKGDIAEGYSVSREKKESFPLTVTSAQKNPTAFYLCASRLGGGAHTPQHFGDGTRLSIL.

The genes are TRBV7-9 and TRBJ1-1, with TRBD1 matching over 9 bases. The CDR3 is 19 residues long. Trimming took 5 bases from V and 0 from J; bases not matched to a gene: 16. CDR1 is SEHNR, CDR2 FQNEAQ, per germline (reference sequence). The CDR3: CASSHPRGDRGGMNTEAFF. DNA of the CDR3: TGTGCCAGCAGCCACCCTAGGGGCGACAGGGGGGGGATGAACACTGAAGCTTTCTTT. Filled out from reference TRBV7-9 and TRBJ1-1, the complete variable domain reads DTGVSQNPRHKITKRGQNVTFRCDPISEHNRLYWYRQTLGQGPEFLTYFQNEAQLEKSRLLSDRFSAERPKGSFSTLEIQRTEQGDSAMYLCASSHPRGDRGGMNTEAFFGQGTRLTVV.

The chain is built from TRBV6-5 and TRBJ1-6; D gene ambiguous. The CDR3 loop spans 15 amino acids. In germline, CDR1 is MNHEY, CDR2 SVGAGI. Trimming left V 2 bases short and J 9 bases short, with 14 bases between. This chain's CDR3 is CASSYEPENSSPLHF. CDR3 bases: TGTGCCAGCAGTTACGAACCCGAAAATAGTTCACCCCTCCACTTT.

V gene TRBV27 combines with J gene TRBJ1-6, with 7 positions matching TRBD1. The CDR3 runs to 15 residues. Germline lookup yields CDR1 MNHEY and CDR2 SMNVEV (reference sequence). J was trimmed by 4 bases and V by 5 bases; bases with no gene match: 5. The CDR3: CASSRQGGYNSPLHF. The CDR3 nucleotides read TGTGCCAGCAGTCGTCAGGGGGGATATAATTCACCCCTCCACTTT.

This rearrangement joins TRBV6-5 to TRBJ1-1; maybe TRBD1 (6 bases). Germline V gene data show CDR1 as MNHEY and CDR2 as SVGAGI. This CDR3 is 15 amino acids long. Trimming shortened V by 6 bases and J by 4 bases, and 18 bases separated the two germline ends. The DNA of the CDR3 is TGTGCCAGCAGGCCTACACAGGGATGGGCCACTGAAGCTTTCTTT. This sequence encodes CASRPTQGWATEAFF.

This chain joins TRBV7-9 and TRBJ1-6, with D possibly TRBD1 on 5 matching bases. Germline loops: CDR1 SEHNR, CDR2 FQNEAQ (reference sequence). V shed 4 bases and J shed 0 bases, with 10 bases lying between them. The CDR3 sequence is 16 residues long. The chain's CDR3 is CASSSSGLSYNSPLHF. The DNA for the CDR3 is TGTGCCAGCAGCTCGTCGGGGCTCTCCTATAATTCACCCCTCCACTTT.

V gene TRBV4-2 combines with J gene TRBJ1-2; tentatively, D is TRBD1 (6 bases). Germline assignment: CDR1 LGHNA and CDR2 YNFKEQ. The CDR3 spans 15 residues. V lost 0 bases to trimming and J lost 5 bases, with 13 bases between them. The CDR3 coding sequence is TGTGCCAGCAGCCAAGAAGCCAGGGGAGGGTATGGCTACACCTTC. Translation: CASSQEARGGYGYTF.

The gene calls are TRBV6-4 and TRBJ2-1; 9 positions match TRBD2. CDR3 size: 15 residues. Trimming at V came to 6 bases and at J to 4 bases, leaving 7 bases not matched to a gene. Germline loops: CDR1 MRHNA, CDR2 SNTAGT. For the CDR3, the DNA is TGTGCCAGCAGCGTACTAGCGGGCGCGTACAATGAGCAGTTCTTC. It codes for CASSVLAGAYNEQFF.

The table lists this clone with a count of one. The CDR3 DNA sequence: TGTGCCAGTAAATCGGCGGGTGGCTCCTACAATGAGCAGTTCTTC. Residues: CASKSAGGSYNEQFF. The rearrangement uses TRBV19 and TRBJ2-1; tentative D call: TRBD2 (5 bases). V lost 7 bases, J lost 0 bases, and 13 bases lay in between. This CDR3 is 15 amino acids long. CDR1 and CDR2 from the germline V gene are LNHDA and SQIVND (reference sequence). The whole variable domain, filled in from reference TRBV19 and TRBJ2-1, reads DGGITQSPKYLFRKEGQNVTLSCEQNLNHDAMYWYRQDPGQGLRLIYYSQIVNDFQKGDIAEGYSVSREKKESFPLTVTSAQKNPTAFYLCASKSAGGSYNEQFFGPGTRLTVL.

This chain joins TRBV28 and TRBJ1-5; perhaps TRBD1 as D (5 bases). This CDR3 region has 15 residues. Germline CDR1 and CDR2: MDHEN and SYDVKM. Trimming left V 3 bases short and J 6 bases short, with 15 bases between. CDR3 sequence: CASSFGGVGGQPQHF. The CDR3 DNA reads TGTGCCAGCAGTTTCGGGGGGGTGGGAGGTCAGCCCCAGCATTTT. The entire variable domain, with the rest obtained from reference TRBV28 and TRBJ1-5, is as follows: DVKVTQSSRYLVKRTGEKVFLECVQDMDHENMFWYRQDPGLGLRLIYFSYDVKMKEKGDIPEGYSVSREKKERFSLILESASTNQTSMYLCASSFGGVGGQPQHFGDGTRLSIL.

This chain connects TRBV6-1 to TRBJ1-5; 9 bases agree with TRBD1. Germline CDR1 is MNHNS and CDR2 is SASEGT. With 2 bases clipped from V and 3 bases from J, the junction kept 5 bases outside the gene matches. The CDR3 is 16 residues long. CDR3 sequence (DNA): TGTGCCAGCAGTGAACGCGGGGACAGGGCCAATCAGCCCCAGCATTTT. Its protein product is CASSERGDRANQPQHF.

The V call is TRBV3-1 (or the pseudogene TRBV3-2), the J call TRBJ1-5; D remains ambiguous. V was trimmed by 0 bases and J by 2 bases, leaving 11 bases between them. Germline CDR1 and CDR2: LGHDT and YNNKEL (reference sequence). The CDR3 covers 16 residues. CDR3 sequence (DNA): TGTGCCAGCAGCCAAGATCTCAGTTCTGGCAATCAGCCCCAGCATTTT. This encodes CASSQDLSSGNQPQHF.

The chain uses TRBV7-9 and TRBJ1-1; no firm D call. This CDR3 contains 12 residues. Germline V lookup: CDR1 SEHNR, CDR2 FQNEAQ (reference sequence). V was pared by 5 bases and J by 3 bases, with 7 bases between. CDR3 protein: CASSGQDTEAFF. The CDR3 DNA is TGTGCCAGCAGCGGGCAGGACACTGAAGCTTTCTTT.

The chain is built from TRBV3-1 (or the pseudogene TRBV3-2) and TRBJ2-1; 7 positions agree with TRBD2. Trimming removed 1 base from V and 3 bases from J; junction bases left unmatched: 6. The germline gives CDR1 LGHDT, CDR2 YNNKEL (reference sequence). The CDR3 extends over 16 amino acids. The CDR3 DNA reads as TGTGCCAGCAGCCAAGGGGCGGGCGGGGGCTACAATGAGCAGTTCTTC. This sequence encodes CASSQGAGGGYNEQFF.

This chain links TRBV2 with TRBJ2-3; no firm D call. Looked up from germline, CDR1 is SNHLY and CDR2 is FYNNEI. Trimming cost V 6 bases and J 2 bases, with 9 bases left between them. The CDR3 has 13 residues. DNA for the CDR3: TGTGCCAGCAGCGCGTCGACCACAGATACGCAGTATTTT. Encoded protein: CASSASTTDTQYF. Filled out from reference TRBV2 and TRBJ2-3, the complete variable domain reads EPEVTQTPSHQVTQMGQEVILRCVPISNHLYFYWYRQILGQKVEFLVSFYNNEISEKSEIFDDQFSVERPDGSNFTLKIRSTKLEDSAMYFCASSASTTDTQYFGPGTRLTVL.

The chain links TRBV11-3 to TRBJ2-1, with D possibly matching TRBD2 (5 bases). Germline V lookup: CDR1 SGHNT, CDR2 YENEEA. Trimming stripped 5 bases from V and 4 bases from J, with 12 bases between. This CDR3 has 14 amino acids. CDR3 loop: CASSRGSGYNEQFF. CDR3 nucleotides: TGTGCCAGCAGCCGCGGATCGGGATACAATGAGCAGTTCTTC.

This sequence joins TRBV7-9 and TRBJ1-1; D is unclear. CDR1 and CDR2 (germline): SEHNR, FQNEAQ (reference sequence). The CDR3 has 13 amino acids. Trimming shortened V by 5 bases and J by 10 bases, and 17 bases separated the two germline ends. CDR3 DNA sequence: TGTGCCAGCAGCCCCGGGGTGGCCTCACCAGCTTTCTTT. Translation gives CASSPGVASPAFF.